The 15 T cell receptor beta chains presented below share a single source sample, sequenced in a study of T cell changes during pregnancy in multiple sclerosis (dated by TCRdb to the late 2010s). Receptor amplification or capture employed the immunoSEQ multiplex PCR assay. The clones in this table, taken by TCRdb from immuneACCESS, are in-frame only. Not every clone is retained; where verified, under half of the shortfall comes from an unresolved V gene, and the cause of the rest is unknown. This sample holds approximately 25,000 clones; more than 75% were observed only once. Roughly 0.7% of the sample is in the top ten clones. Sequenced here: CD4+ T cells from peripheral blood mononuclear cells, sampled in the first trimester of pregnancy. The receptor source for this set is a female donor in good health, enrolled as a control in a pregnancy study.

V is TRBV28 and J is TRBJ2-1; 13 bases are shared with TRBD2. The CDR3 runs 14 residues. Germline loops: CDR1 MDHEN, CDR2 SYDVKM. Trimming took 8 bases from V and 8 from J; bases not matched to a gene: 6. DNA for the CDR3: TGTGCCAGCGGGAGGACTAGCGGGAGCGATGAGCAGTTCTTC. Translation: CASGRTSGSDEQFF.

The chain has TRBV11-2 and TRBJ1-1; TRBD1 matches at 9 bases. CDR3 length: 16 amino acids. V lost 3 bases, J lost 6 bases, and 11 bases stayed unmatched. CDR1 and CDR2 (germline): SGHAT, FQNNGV. CDR3 residues: CASSLGMTGGRAEAFF. CDR3 nucleotide sequence: TGTGCCAGCAGCTTGGGTATGACAGGGGGTAGAGCTGAAGCTTTCTTT.

This rearrangement joins TRBV5-4 to TRBJ1-3; tentative D call: TRBD1 (5 bases). CDR3 length: 15 amino acids. Germline V gives CDR1 SGHNT, CDR2 YYREEE (reference sequence). Deletions cut 4 bases from V and 0 bases from J, with 11 bases between. The CDR3 reads CASSTGRSSGNTIYF. The DNA of the CDR3 is TGTGCCAGCAGCACAGGACGGTCCTCTGGAAACACCATATATTTT.

This clone was picked up a small number of times. The chain employs TRBV21-1 and TRBJ2-7; the D call in the table, TRBD1, was not verified against the DNA. TRBV21-1 is termed a pseudogene. CDR3 length: 18 residues. The DNA of the CDR3 is TGTGCCAGCCCTTGGCGGGACAGGCACTCTCCCCTCTCCTACGAGCAGTACTTC. Its translation is CASPWRDRHSPLSYEQYF.

The chain couples TRBV4-1 to TRBJ2-3, with D perhaps TRBD1 (5 bases). Germline CDR1 and CDR2: MGHRA and YSYEKL. The CDR3 consists of 13 residues. Trimming cost V 3 bases and J 1 base, with 5 bases left between them. This CDR3 reads CASSHRGTDTQYF. In DNA form, the CDR3 reads TGCGCCAGCAGCCACAGGGGCACAGATACGCAGTATTTT.

The V gene is TRBV5-5, the J gene TRBJ2-7; 9 nucleotides align to TRBD1. Germline V gene sequence: CDR1 SGHKS, CDR2 YYEKEE (reference sequence). The CDR3 totals 14 residues. V shed 4 bases, J shed 4 bases, and the junction held 6 bases outside the gene matches. The CDR3 here is CASSPGTGLYEQYF. CDR3 nucleotides: TGTGCCAGCAGCCCAGGGACAGGGCTTTACGAGCAGTACTTC.

V and J are TRBV6-5 and TRBJ2-3; TRBD2 matches 8 bases. This CDR3 region has 15 residues. CDR1 is MNHEY and CDR2 is SVGAGI in the germline V gene. Germline trimming cut 6 bases from V and 2 bases from J; bases unmatched to any gene: 7. CDR3 coding DNA: TGTGCCAGCAGCAATCGGGGGGGGGCCACAGATACGCAGTATTTT. Amino acids: CASSNRGGATDTQYF.

J is TRBJ2-5 and V is TRBV5-1; 9 nucleotides line up with TRBD1. J was trimmed by 1 base and V by 3 bases; bases with no gene match: 1. The CDR3 is 14 residues long. CDR1 SGHRS and CDR2 YFSETQ come from the germline V gene. The CDR3 region has the DNA TGCGCCAGCAGCTGGACAGGGGTCCAAGAGACCCAGTACTTC. This codes for CASSWTGVQETQYF.

The rearrangement links TRBV27 to TRBJ2-1; TRBD2 aligns across 13 bases. The CDR3 loop spans 18 amino acids. CDR1 and CDR2 from the germline V gene are MNHEY and SMNVEV (reference sequence). J was trimmed by 7 bases and V by 3 bases; bases with no gene match: 12. In DNA, the CDR3 is TGTGCCAGCAGTTTTACCGGGACTAGCGGGGTCACACGGAATGAGCAGTTCTTC. Translation gives CASSFTGTSGVTRNEQFF.

The chain has TRBV7-2 and TRBJ1-5, with D maybe TRBD1 (5 bases). CDR3 length: 14 amino acids. Trimming stripped 4 bases from V and 5 bases from J, with 12 bases between. Germline V gene lookup returns CDR1 SGHTA and CDR2 FQGNSA. CDR3 loop: CASSWVGGDQPQHF. The CDR3 coding sequence is TGTGCCAGCAGCTGGGTGGGGGGGGATCAGCCCCAGCATTTT.

The chain joins TRBV7-9 to TRBJ1-1; D is perhaps TRBD1 (6 bases). Deletions cut 5 bases from V and 6 bases from J, with 16 bases between. The CDR3 has 14 residues. CDR1 is SEHNR and CDR2 is FQNEAQ in the germline V gene (reference sequence). CDR3 bases: TGTGCCAGCAGCCACCCTAGGGGGTCGGCTGAAGCTTTCTTT. It yields the protein CASSHPRGSAEAFF.

A few counts support this clone. CDR3 amino acids: CASSQPGQFSYEQYF. The CDR3 DNA is TGTGCCAGCAGTCAACCGGGACAGTTCTCCTACGAGCAGTACTTC. The chain recombines TRBV28 with TRBJ2-7, with 7 bases aligning to TRBD1. The length of the CDR3 is 15 residues. CDR1 MDHEN and CDR2 SYDVKM come from the germline V gene. V was clipped by 5 bases and J by 0 bases; unmatched bases: 7. The full variable domain, rest sourced from reference TRBV28 and TRBJ2-7, is DVKVTQSSRYLVKRTGEKVFLECVQDMDHENMFWYRQDPGLGLRLIYFSYDVKMKEKGDIPEGYSVSREKKERFSLILESASTNQTSMYLCASSQPGQFSYEQYFGPGTRLTVT.

This clone has only one observation. The chain recombines TRBV5-1 with TRBJ2-3, with D maybe TRBD1 (5 bases). The V gene lost 0 bases and the J gene lost 6 bases, with 5 bases spanning the gap. Germline CDR1 is SGHRS and CDR2 is YFSETQ. CDR3 size: 12 residues. CDR3 sequence (DNA): TGCGCCAGCAGCTTGGAGGGGGATACGCAGTATTTT. It codes for CASSLEGDTQYF.

J is TRBJ2-1 and V is TRBV5-1; 9 bases match TRBD2. This CDR3 spans 16 amino acids. Trimming removed 0 bases from V and 4 bases from J; junction bases left unmatched: 5. From germline, CDR1 is SGHRS and CDR2 YFSETQ. CDR3 region: CASSLVSSGTYNEQFF. Written as DNA, the CDR3 is TGCGCCAGCAGCTTGGTATCTAGCGGGACGTACAATGAGCAGTTCTTC.

This clone was detected a few times. V gene TRBV18 combines with J gene TRBJ2-3, with unresolved D. V lost 6 bases and J 2 bases, leaving 6 bases between the germline ends. CDR3 size: 12 residues. Germline CDR1 reads KGHSH; CDR2 reads LQKENI. Written as DNA, the CDR3 is TGTGCCAGCTCTCCTACCACAGATACGCAGTATTTT. As protein: CASSPTTDTQYF.